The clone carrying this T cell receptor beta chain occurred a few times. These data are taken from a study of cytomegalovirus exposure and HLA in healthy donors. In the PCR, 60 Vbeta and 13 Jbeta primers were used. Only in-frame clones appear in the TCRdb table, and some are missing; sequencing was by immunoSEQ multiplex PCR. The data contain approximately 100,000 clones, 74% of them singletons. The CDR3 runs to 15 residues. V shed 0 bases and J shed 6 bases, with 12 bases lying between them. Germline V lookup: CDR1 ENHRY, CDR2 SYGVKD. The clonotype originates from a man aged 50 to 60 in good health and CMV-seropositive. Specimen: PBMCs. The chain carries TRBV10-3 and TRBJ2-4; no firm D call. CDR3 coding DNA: TGTGCCATCAGTGAGTCGAGGATGACTTCAAACATTCAGTACTTC. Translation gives CAISESRMTSNIQYF.